The 17 T cell receptor beta chains presented below share a single source sample, sequenced in a study of vaccination effects on CD4 cells after COVID-19. The antigens of these receptors remain unknown. Under the ViraFEST assay, PBMC were stimulated with viral peptide pools so that antigen-specific CD4+ T cells expanded. Sequencing was performed afterwards. Following an approximately eleven-day culture, CD4+ T cells were purified. Recipients of the vaccine had no prior SARS-CoV-2 infection and negative nucleocapsid antibodies. Repertoires were generated with immunoSEQ multiplex PCR, while TCRdb's copy carries only in-frame clones and drops some. This table has 20,000 to 25,000 clones, around three quarters appearing once. This specimen was CD4+ T cells from PBMCs cultured with HCoV-NL63 spike peptides, taken before COVID-19 vaccination. The receptor set was obtained from a human donor who received a COVID-19 vaccine.

This chain uses TRBV13 with TRBJ1-6, with 10 bases fitting TRBD1. The CDR3 length is 15 residues. The J segment lost 10 bases and the V segment lost 3 bases, leaving 6 bases of the junction unmatched. From germline, CDR1 is PRHDT and CDR2 FYEKMQ (reference sequence). In DNA, the CDR3 is TGTGCCAGCAGCTTGGAGGGGACAGGGGACTCACCCCTCCACTTT. Its translation: CASSLEGTGDSPLHF. The whole variable domain, filled in from reference TRBV13 and TRBJ1-6, reads AAGVIQSPRHLIKEKRETATLKCYPIPRHDTVYWYQQGPGQDPQFLISFYEKMQSDKGSIPDRFSAQQFSDYHSELNMSSLELGDSALYFCASSLEGTGDSPLHFGNGTRLTVT.

The rearrangement uses TRBV28 and TRBJ1-2, with 8 nucleotides matching TRBD1. CDR1 and CDR2 (germline): MDHEN, SYDVKM. The CDR3 covers 14 residues. J lost 3 bases, V lost 5 bases, and 5 bases had no gene match. The CDR3 region has the DNA TGTGCCAGCAGTAGGACAGGGATGCACTATGGCTACACCTTC. This gives the protein CASSRTGMHYGYTF.

The chain employs TRBV28 and TRBJ2-7; 9 positions match TRBD1. Germline lookup yields CDR1 MDHEN and CDR2 SYDVKM. The V gene end was trimmed by 2 bases and the J gene end by 3 bases; junction bases not matched to a gene: 11. The CDR3 is made up of 17 amino acids. CDR3 sequence reads: CASSLVTQDRGLYEQYF. CDR3 DNA: TGTGCCAGCAGTTTAGTAACCCAGGACAGGGGACTCTACGAGCAGTACTTC.

J is TRBJ2-2 and V is TRBV7-9, with TRBD2 matching 11 bases. The trim removed 5 bases at V and 1 base at J, leaving 3 bases unmatched. Germline V gives CDR1 SEHNR, CDR2 FQNEAQ (reference sequence). The CDR3 has 16 residues. The CDR3 loop reads CASSHSGGENTGELFF. CDR3 DNA: TGTGCCAGCAGCCATAGCGGGGGGGAGAACACCGGGGAGCTGTTTTTT.

The chain carries TRBV5-1 and TRBJ1-1, with unresolved D. CDR1 and CDR2 (germline): SGHRS, YFSETQ. This CDR3 region has 13 residues. V dropped 4 bases and J dropped 2 bases, with 9 bases sitting between them. CDR3 in amino acids: CASSIRVNTEAFF. Here the CDR3 DNA reads TGCGCCAGCAGCATCCGGGTTAACACTGAAGCTTTCTTT.

The CDR3 here is CASSLAGLTEAFF. In DNA, the CDR3 is TGTGCCAGCAGCTTGGCAGGGCTCACTGAAGCTTTCTTT. V gene TRBV5-5 combines with J gene TRBJ1-1, with a possible D match to TRBD1 (5 bases). The germline V gene has CDR1 SGHKS and CDR2 YYEKEE (reference sequence). Trimming shortened V by 0 bases and J by 4 bases, and 7 bases separated the two germline ends. This CDR3 comprises 13 residues. Using reference TRBV5-5 and TRBJ1-1 for the parts outside the CDR3, the full variable domain is DAGVTQSPTHLIKTRGQQVTLRCSPISGHKSVSWYQQVLGQGPQFIFQYYEKEERGRGNFPDRFSARQFPNYSSELNVNALLLGDSALYLCASSLAGLTEAFFGQGTRLTVV.

The chain couples TRBV7-2 to TRBJ2-2; tentative D call: TRBD1 (5 bases). CDR1 SGHTA and CDR2 FQGNSA come from the germline V gene. The V end lost 5 bases, the J end lost 3 bases, and 10 bases lay between the germline ends. The length of the CDR3 is 14 residues. The CDR3 here is CASSLQGDTGELFF. The CDR3 DNA follows: TGTGCCAGCAGCCTCCAGGGTGACACCGGGGAGCTGTTTTTT.

The rearrangement links TRBV6-5 to TRBJ1-4; possible D gene TRBD1, 6 bases. Germline CDR1 reads MNHEY; CDR2 reads SVGAGI. The CDR3 is 14 residues long. Between the trimmed V and J ends, which lost 10 bases and 0 bases, there was a span of 12 bases. The CDR3 DNA reads TGTGCCACCCGGGGGCTATCAACTAATGAAAAACTGTTTTTT. This sequence encodes CATRGLSTNEKLFF.

The chain combines TRBV11-2 with TRBJ2-7; 9 positions match TRBD2. Germline lookup yields CDR1 SGHAT and CDR2 FQNNGV. The junction had 7 bases not matched to a gene; V was cut back by 4 bases and J by 3 bases. CDR3 length equals 15 residues. The CDR3 DNA reads as TGTGCCAGCAGCTCCTCCCCGCGGGAGGGCTACGAGCAGTACTTC. It is translated as CASSSSPREGYEQYF.

V is TRBV24-1 and J is TRBJ2-4; D is perhaps TRBD1 (6 bases). Germline V gene sequence: CDR1 KGHDR, CDR2 SFDVKD. V was shortened by 2 bases and J by 4 bases, with 8 bases between the two germline ends. This CDR3 contains 14 residues. The CDR3 bases are TGTGCCACCAGTGATTCGACAGGTAAAAACATTCAGTACTTC. Translating it yields CATSDSTGKNIQYF.

The chain has TRBV7-2 and TRBJ1-2; no clear D gene. Trimming removed 5 bases from V and 8 bases from J, with 15 bases in between. Looked up from germline, CDR1 is SGHTA and CDR2 is FQGNSA. This CDR3 region has 13 residues. The CDR3 spells CASSRETVSGYTF. The CDR3, as DNA: TGTGCCAGCAGCCGTGAGACGGTTAGCGGCTACACCTTC.

The chain joins TRBV6-1 to TRBJ1-6; tentative D call: TRBD1 (6 bases). Trimming shortened V by 3 bases and J by 10 bases, and 16 bases separated the two germline ends. The CDR3 runs to 15 residues. Germline values: CDR1 MNHNS, CDR2 SASEGT. The CDR3 loop is CASSDQTGIGSPLHF. The CDR3 nucleotides read TGTGCCAGCAGTGACCAAACAGGGATAGGCTCACCCCTCCACTTT.

CDR3 region: CASSQDWDSYNEQFF. Written as DNA, the CDR3 is TGTGCCAGCAGCCAAGATTGGGACAGCTACAATGAGCAGTTCTTC. J is TRBJ2-1 and V is TRBV3-1 (or the pseudogene TRBV3-2), with 7 bases matching TRBD1. The CDR3 spans 15 residues. Germline V gives CDR1 LGHDT, CDR2 YNNKEL (reference sequence). Trimming cost V 0 bases and J 3 bases; bases outside gene matches: 2.

The chain carries TRBV3-1 (or the pseudogene TRBV3-2) and TRBJ1-5; D might be TRBD1 (6 bases). The CDR3 is 15 residues long. V was shortened by 5 bases and J by 1 base, with 12 bases between the two germline ends. CDR1 and CDR2 from the germline V gene are LGHDT and YNNKEL (reference sequence). CDR3 residues: CASSGGGMSNQPQHF. CDR3 nucleotides: TGTGCCAGCAGCGGAGGGGGGATGAGCAATCAGCCCCAGCATTTT.

This chain connects TRBV5-1 to TRBJ2-2, with 11 nucleotides matching TRBD1. Unmatched junction bases numbered 9, after V lost 4 bases and J lost 7 bases. CDR1 and CDR2 from the germline V gene are SGHRS and YFSETQ. The CDR3 runs 16 residues. The CDR3 loop reads CASSPGTGGKIGELFF. CDR3 sequence (DNA): TGCGCCAGCAGCCCCGGGACAGGGGGAAAGATCGGGGAGCTGTTTTTT. Supplemented by reference TRBV5-1 and TRBJ2-2, the full variable domain reads KAGVTQTPRYLIKTRGQQVTLSCSPISGHRSVSWYQQTPGQGLQFLFEYFSETQRNKGNFPGRFSGRQFSNSRSEMNVSTLELGDSALYLCASSPGTGGKIGELFFGEGSRLTVL.

The CDR3 loop reads CASSKKKGTATQETQYF. The CDR3 DNA reads as TGTGCCAGTAGCAAAAAAAAGGGGACAGCGACGCAAGAGACCCAGTACTTC. The genes are TRBV19 and TRBJ2-5; 7 bases agree with TRBD1. V lost 6 bases to trimming and J lost 2 bases; unmatched junction nucleotides: 15. CDR3 size: 17 residues. Per the germline V gene, CDR1 is LNHDA and CDR2 is SQIVND (reference sequence).

This rearrangement joins TRBV4-1 to TRBJ2-5; 13 nucleotides match TRBD2. From germline, CDR1 is MGHRA and CDR2 YSYEKL. Germline trimming cut 1 base from V and 5 bases from J; bases unmatched to any gene: 7. The CDR3 totals 17 residues. CDR3 sequence reads: CASSQASTSGGFETQYF. The CDR3 DNA is TGCGCCAGCAGCCAAGCCTCGACTAGCGGGGGGTTTGAGACCCAGTACTTC.